Presented here are 28 T cell receptor beta chains from one specimen sequenced in a study of PD-L1 blockade in urothelial cancer. The table came from immunoSEQ multiplex PCR; TCRdb's copy has only in-frame clones and leaves some out. The sample has tens of thousands of clones, around 84% seen once. Sequencing used PBMCs, obtained around atezolizumab (anti-PD-L1) treatment. These receptors came from a man aged 45-65 years with urothelial cancer.

The CDR3 loop reads CASSFYREDTQYF. The CDR3 nucleotides read TGCGCCAGCAGCTTCTACAGGGAAGATACGCAGTATTTT. The rearrangement links TRBV5-1 to TRBJ2-3; TRBD1 is a possible D gene (6 bases). Trimming took 2 bases from V and 5 from J, leaving 9 bases between them. CDR1 is SGHRS and CDR2 is YFSETQ in the germline V gene. CDR3 size: 13 residues. Drawing the rest from reference TRBV5-1 and TRBJ2-3, the complete variable domain is KAGVTQTPRYLIKTRGQQVTLSCSPISGHRSVSWYQQTPGQGLQFLFEYFSETQRNKGNFPGRFSGRQFSNSRSEMNVSTLELGDSALYLCASSFYREDTQYFGPGTRLTVL.

This clone was recorded once. The CDR3 region is CASSTGYSNTGELFF. The CDR3 DNA reads TGTGCCAGCAGTACGGGGTATTCGAACACCGGGGAGCTGTTTTTT. The V and J genes are TRBV2 and TRBJ2-2; tentatively, D is TRBD2 (5 bases). The CDR3 is 15 amino acids. Germline V gene data show CDR1 as SNHLY and CDR2 as FYNNEI. Deletions cut 5 bases from V and 0 bases from J, with 10 bases between.

This clone was seen only once. J is TRBJ2-7 and V is TRBV5-4, with 7 positions matching TRBD2. The CDR3 extends over 14 amino acids. CDR1 is SGHNT, CDR2 YYREEE, per germline (reference sequence). The V segment lost 6 bases and the J segment 6 bases; nucleotides outside the gene matches: 12. The CDR3 region has the DNA TGTGCCAGCAAATACTGGGGGACGGGGGGCGAGCAGTACTTC. Residues: CASKYWGTGGEQYF.

This clone was seen once. The chain joins TRBV5-4 to TRBJ2-1; D unresolved. Trimming pared 4 bases from V and 0 bases from J, leaving 14 bases between. The CDR3 is 16 amino acids. In germline, CDR1 is SGHNT, CDR2 YYREEE (reference sequence). The CDR3 DNA reads TGTGCCAGCAGCCTAGTCCGGGTTTCCTCCTACAATGAGCAGTTCTTC. This codes for CASSLVRVSSYNEQFF. The full variable domain, rest sourced from reference TRBV5-4 and TRBJ2-1, is ETGVTQSPTHLIKTRGQQVTLRCSSQSGHNTVSWYQQALGQGPQFIFQYYREEENGRGNFPPRFSGLQFPNYSSELNVNALELDDSALYLCASSLVRVSSYNEQFFGPGTRLTVL.

This clone occurred once. This rearrangement joins TRBV19 to TRBJ2-7, with 11 bases fitting TRBD2. The V gene end was trimmed by 6 bases and the J gene end by 5 bases; junction bases not matched to a gene: 6. The CDR3 has 14 amino acids. Germline V gene lookup returns CDR1 LNHDA and CDR2 SQIVND (reference sequence). This CDR3 is CASRTSGSVNEQYF. The CDR3 DNA reads TGTGCCAGTAGAACTAGCGGGAGTGTCAACGAGCAGTACTTC.

J is TRBJ1-5 and V is TRBV7-9; D possibly corresponds to TRBD1 (6 bases). Between the trimmed V and J ends, which lost 4 bases and 9 bases, there was a span of 16 bases. CDR3 length: 14 amino acids. The germline V gene encodes CDR1 SEHNR and CDR2 FQNEAQ (reference sequence). The CDR3 protein is CASSSTGPRAPQHF. The CDR3 DNA is TGTGCCAGCAGCTCCACAGGGCCTCGTGCGCCCCAGCATTTT.

The chain has TRBV5-4 and TRBJ1-2, with a tentative D call TRBD1 (6 bases). V lost 6 bases, J lost 7 bases, and 19 bases lay in between. CDR3 size: 14 residues. CDR1 and CDR2 (germline): SGHNT, YYREEE (reference sequence). CDR3 DNA: TGTGCCAGCACATTACAGGGATCATATGGTGGCTACACCTTC. This encodes CASTLQGSYGGYTF.

This sequence joins TRBV19 and TRBJ2-7; D perhaps matches TRBD2 (6 bases). Trimming cost V 5 bases and J 4 bases, with 24 bases left between them. Per the germline V gene, CDR1 is LNHDA and CDR2 is SQIVND (reference sequence). This CDR3 has 17 amino acids. The CDR3 loop reads CASSPRTTGVATYEQYF. CDR3 DNA sequence: TGTGCCAGTAGTCCAAGGACTACAGGAGTCGCTACGTACGAGCAGTACTTC.

This chain connects TRBV6-5 to TRBJ2-7, with 9 bases identical to TRBD1. Germline values: CDR1 MNHEY, CDR2 SVGAGI. This CDR3 has 16 amino acids. The V gene end was trimmed by 4 bases and the J gene end by 4 bases; junction bases not matched to a gene: 11. CDR3 sequence (DNA): TGTGCCAGCAGTTTACGTCGACAGGGGGAGGCTTACGAGCAGTACTTC. Protein product: CASSLRRQGEAYEQYF.

The rearrangement uses TRBV25-1 and TRBJ2-7, with 8 bases aligning to TRBD2. This CDR3 contains 16 residues. Germline V gives CDR1 MGHDK, CDR2 SYGVNS. The trim removed 3 bases at V and 1 base at J, leaving 8 bases unmatched. In DNA form, the CDR3 reads TGTGCCAGCAGTGAGTCGGGCGGGAGGTCATCCTACGAGCAGTACTTC. Encoded protein: CASSESGGRSSYEQYF.

The V call is TRBV18, the J call TRBJ2-5; possibly TRBD1 for D (6 bases). Germline V gene sequence: CDR1 KGHSH, CDR2 LQKENI. The CDR3 contains 13 residues. V was clipped by 9 bases and J by 2 bases, with 13 bases between them. CDR3 nucleotide sequence: TGTGCCAGTCAGCAGACAGGACAAGAGACCCAGTACTTC. Residues: CASQQTGQETQYF.

The rearrangement links TRBV13 to TRBJ1-6; maybe TRBD1 (5 bases). Germline CDR1 is PRHDT and CDR2 is FYEKMQ (reference sequence). Trimming shortened V by 5 bases and J by 7 bases, and 12 bases separated the two germline ends. The CDR3 spans 14 residues. The CDR3 spells CASSRRGYNSPLHF. In DNA, the CDR3 is TGTGCCAGCAGCAGAAGGGGATACAATTCACCCCTCCACTTT.

The chain joins TRBV5-1 to TRBJ2-3; 10 bases align to TRBD2. With 4 bases clipped from V and 5 bases from J, the junction kept 4 bases outside the gene matches. The CDR3 length is 14 residues. CDR1 and CDR2 (germline): SGHRS, YFSETQ. The CDR3 reads CASSTGTSVDTQYF. For the CDR3, the DNA is TGCGCCAGCAGCACCGGGACTAGCGTAGATACGCAGTATTTT. Supplemented by reference TRBV5-1 and TRBJ2-3, the full variable domain reads KAGVTQTPRYLIKTRGQQVTLSCSPISGHRSVSWYQQTPGQGLQFLFEYFSETQRNKGNFPGRFSGRQFSNSRSEMNVSTLELGDSALYLCASSTGTSVDTQYFGPGTRLTVL.

This clone has just one count. The CDR3 sequence is CASAPREGGELFF. The CDR3 region has the DNA TGTGCCAGCGCACCCAGGGAGGGCGGGGAGCTGTTTTTT. V gene TRBV25-1 combines with J gene TRBJ2-2; 7 bases are a match to TRBD2. The CDR3 contains 13 residues. CDR1 is MGHDK and CDR2 is SYGVNS in the germline V gene. V was clipped by 8 bases and J by 7 bases; unmatched bases: 7.

This clone was detected a few times. The chain is built from TRBV9 and TRBJ2-5, with TRBD1 matching over 7 bases. Germline CDR1 and CDR2: SGDLS and YYNGEE. Trimming removed 4 bases from V and 5 bases from J; junction bases left unmatched: 8. This CDR3 is 14 amino acids long. CDR3 nucleotides: TGTGCCAGCAGCACAGGGGTGCTTACGGAGACCCAGTACTTC. Its translation is CASSTGVLTETQYF.

The chain joins TRBV5-7 to TRBJ2-5; 11 bases are a match to TRBD2. TRBV5-7 is identified as an open reading frame with a role that is uncertain. J was trimmed by 5 bases and V by 2 bases; bases with no gene match: 5. This CDR3 spans 15 amino acids. CDR3: CASSFKTSGIETQYF. For the CDR3, the DNA is TGTGCCAGCAGCTTCAAGACTAGCGGGATCGAGACCCAGTACTTC.

The chain recombines TRBV7-6 with TRBJ2-7; 7 nucleotides line up with TRBD1. The germline V gene has CDR1 SGHVS and CDR2 FNYEAQ. This CDR3 is built from 15 residues. The V and J ends lost 1 base and 2 bases, in that order; junction bases with no gene match: 5. The CDR3 nucleotides are TGTGCCAGCAGCTTAGACTCAGGGGGACCCTACGAGCAGTACTTC. Its protein is CASSLDSGGPYEQYF.

The V call is TRBV7-9, the J call TRBJ1-1; D unresolved. The germline V gene encodes CDR1 SEHNR and CDR2 FQNEAQ (reference sequence). The length of the CDR3 is 15 residues. The ends were cut back, 1 base at V and 0 bases at J, with 9 bases in the middle. The DNA for the CDR3 is TGTGCCAGCAGCTTAGAATTACAGTTGAACACTGAAGCTTTCTTT. This encodes CASSLELQLNTEAFF.

The rearrangement links TRBV19 to TRBJ1-1; D is unresolved. This CDR3 spans 12 amino acids. Germline loops: CDR1 LNHDA, CDR2 SQIVND (reference sequence). V lost 2 bases and J 8 bases, leaving 9 bases between the germline ends. CDR3 loop: CASSIPTGEAFF. The CDR3 nucleotides are TGTGCCAGTAGTATACCGACGGGGGAAGCTTTCTTT.

The chain combines TRBV7-8 with TRBJ1-1; D gene unclear. This CDR3 has 15 amino acids. Deletions cut 5 bases from V and 4 bases from J, with 17 bases between. Germline V gene sequence: CDR1 SGHVS, CDR2 FQNEAQ. The CDR3 region has the DNA TGTGCCAGCAGCCACAGCCTTCCTGGTGGCACTGAAGCTTTCTTT. The encoded protein is CASSHSLPGGTEAFF. Full variable domain (missing parts from reference TRBV7-8 and TRBJ1-1): GAGVSQSPRYKVAKRGQDVALRCDPISGHVSLFWYQQALGQGPEFLTYFQNEAQLDKSGLPSDRFFAERPEGSVSTLKIQRTQQEDSAVYLCASSHSLPGGTEAFFGQGTRLTVV.

The gene calls are TRBV6-1 and TRBJ2-2; no firm D call. CDR3 length: 13 residues. Germline V gene lookup returns CDR1 MNHNS and CDR2 SASEGT. Trimming removed 6 bases at V and 4 bases at J, with 9 bases between. Written as DNA, the CDR3 is TGTGCCAGCAGGGTGACAAGCACCGGGGAGCTGTTTTTT. Translating it yields CASRVTSTGELFF.

The gene calls are TRBV28 and TRBJ1-1; D not certain. From germline, CDR1 is MDHEN and CDR2 SYDVKM. Trimming took off 7 bases at V and 1 base at J, with 10 bases between the two ends. The CDR3 loop spans 13 amino acids. CDR3 loop: CASKVRENTEAFF. CDR3 nucleotides: TGTGCCAGCAAGGTGAGGGAGAACACTGAAGCTTTCTTT. Combining the CDR3 with reference TRBV28 and TRBJ1-1 gives the whole variable domain DVKVTQSSRYLVKRTGEKVFLECVQDMDHENMFWYRQDPGLGLRLIYFSYDVKMKEKGDIPEGYSVSREKKERFSLILESASTNQTSMYLCASKVRENTEAFFGQGTRLTVV.

This chain links TRBV4-2 with TRBJ2-7, with 12 bases lining up with TRBD2. Germline CDR1 LGHNA, CDR2 YNFKEQ. V trimming: 4 bases; J trimming: 6 bases; junction bases outside the gene matches: 10. CDR3 length: 16 amino acids. The CDR3 coding sequence is TGTGCCAGCAGCCCTTGGTCTAGCGGGAGGGAACTCGAGCAGTACTTC. It translates to CASSPWSSGRELEQYF.

This clone appeared a single time. The gene calls are TRBV28 and TRBJ2-7, with 9 bases that match TRBD1. The CDR3 runs to 19 residues. The V segment lost 7 bases and the J segment 1 base; nucleotides outside the gene matches: 20. Germline V gene data show CDR1 as MDHEN and CDR2 as SYDVKM. CDR3 residues: CASIPLTGGRGGGSYEQYF. The CDR3 DNA sequence: TGTGCCAGCATTCCCCTAACAGGGGGCCGGGGCGGAGGTTCCTACGAGCAGTACTTC.

V usage is TRBV10-3 and J usage is TRBJ2-7, with 16 bases that match TRBD2. This CDR3 contains 17 residues. J gave up 6 bases and V 8 bases, and 13 bases lay outside the gene matches. From germline, CDR1 is ENHRY and CDR2 SYGVKD. CDR3 bases: TGTGCCATCCGAGCGGGGACTAGCGGGAGGGCTTTGGGCGAGCAGTACTTC. It encodes CAIRAGTSGRALGEQYF.

J is TRBJ1-1 and V is TRBV28, with D unclear. The length of the CDR3 is 13 residues. V lost 7 bases and J lost 4, with 13 bases in between. Germline CDR1 is MDHEN and CDR2 is SYDVKM. The CDR3 protein is CASIGYGRTEAFF. CDR3 nucleotide sequence: TGTGCCAGCATCGGGTACGGCCGCACTGAAGCTTTCTTT.

The genes are TRBV19 and TRBJ1-2; the match to TRBD1 covers 10 bases. Germline loops: CDR1 LNHDA, CDR2 SQIVND (reference sequence). This CDR3 spans 14 amino acids. Trimming took 6 bases from V and 5 from J; bases not matched to a gene: 6. As DNA, the CDR3 is TGTGCCAGTAGACCCGGGACAGGGGTTTATGGCTACACCTTC. Translation gives CASRPGTGVYGYTF. The variable domain in full, with the rest retrieved from reference TRBV19 and TRBJ1-2, is DGGITQSPKYLFRKEGQNVTLSCEQNLNHDAMYWYRQDPGQGLRLIYYSQIVNDFQKGDIAEGYSVSREKKESFPLTVTSAQKNPTAFYLCASRPGTGVYGYTFGSGTRLTVV.

V and J are TRBV19 and TRBJ2-2; 9 nucleotides agree with TRBD2. The V gene's germline CDR1 is LNHDA and CDR2 SQIVND (reference sequence). V was clipped by 7 bases and J by 7 bases; unmatched bases: 10. The CDR3 runs to 15 residues. CDR3 loop: CASMKASGIGGELFF. DNA for the CDR3: TGTGCCAGTATGAAGGCTAGCGGGATCGGCGGGGAGCTGTTTTTT.